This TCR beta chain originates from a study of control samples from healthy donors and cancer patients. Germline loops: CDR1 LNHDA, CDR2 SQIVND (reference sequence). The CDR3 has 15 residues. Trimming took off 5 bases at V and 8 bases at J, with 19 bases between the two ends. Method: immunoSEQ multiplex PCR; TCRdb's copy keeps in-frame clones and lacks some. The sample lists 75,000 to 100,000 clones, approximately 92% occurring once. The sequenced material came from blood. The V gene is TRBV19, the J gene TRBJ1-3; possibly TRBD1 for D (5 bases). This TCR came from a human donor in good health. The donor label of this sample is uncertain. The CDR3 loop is CASSGGTHSSDTIYF. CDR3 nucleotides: TGTGCCAGTAGTGGCGGGACCCACTCGTCGGACACCATATATTTT.